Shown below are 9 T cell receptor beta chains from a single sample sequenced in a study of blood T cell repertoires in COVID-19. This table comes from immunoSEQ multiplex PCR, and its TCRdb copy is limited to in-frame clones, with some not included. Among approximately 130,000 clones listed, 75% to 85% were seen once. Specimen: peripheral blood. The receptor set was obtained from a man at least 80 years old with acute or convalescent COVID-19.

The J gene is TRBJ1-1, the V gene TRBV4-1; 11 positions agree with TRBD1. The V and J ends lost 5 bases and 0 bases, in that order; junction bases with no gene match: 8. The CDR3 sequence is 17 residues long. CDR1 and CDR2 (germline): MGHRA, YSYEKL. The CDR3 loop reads CASSWDRGNLMNTEAFF. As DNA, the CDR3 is TGCGCCAGCAGCTGGGACAGGGGGAATCTCATGAACACTGAAGCTTTCTTT.

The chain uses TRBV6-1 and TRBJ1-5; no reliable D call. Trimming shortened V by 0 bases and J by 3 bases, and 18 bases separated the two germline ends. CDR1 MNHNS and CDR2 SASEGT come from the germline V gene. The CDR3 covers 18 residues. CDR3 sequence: CASSEARGKGRNNQPQHF. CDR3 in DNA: TGTGCCAGCAGTGAAGCGCGGGGAAAGGGAAGGAACAATCAGCCCCAGCATTTT.

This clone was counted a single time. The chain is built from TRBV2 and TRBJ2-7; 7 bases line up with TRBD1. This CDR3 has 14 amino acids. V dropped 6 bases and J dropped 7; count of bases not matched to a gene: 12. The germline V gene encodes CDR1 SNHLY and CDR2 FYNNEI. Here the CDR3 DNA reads TGTGCCAGCAGCGATAGGACAGGATCTAGGGAGCAGTACTTC. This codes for CASSDRTGSREQYF. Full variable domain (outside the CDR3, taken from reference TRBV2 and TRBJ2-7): EPEVTQTPSHQVTQMGQEVILRCVPISNHLYFYWYRQILGQKVEFLVSFYNNEISEKSEIFDDQFSVERPDGSNFTLKIRSTKLEDSAMYFCASSDRTGSREQYFGPGTRLTVT.

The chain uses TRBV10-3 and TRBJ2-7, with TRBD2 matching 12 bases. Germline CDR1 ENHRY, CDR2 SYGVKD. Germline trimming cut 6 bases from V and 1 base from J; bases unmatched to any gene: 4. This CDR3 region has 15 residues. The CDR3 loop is CAIRGTSGHSYEQYF. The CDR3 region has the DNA TGTGCCATCAGGGGGACTAGCGGGCATTCCTACGAGCAGTACTTC.

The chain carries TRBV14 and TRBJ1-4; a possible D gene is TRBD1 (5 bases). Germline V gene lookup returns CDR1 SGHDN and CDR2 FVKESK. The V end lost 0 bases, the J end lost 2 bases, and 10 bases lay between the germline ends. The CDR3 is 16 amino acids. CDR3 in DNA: TGTGCCAGCAGCCAAGATCTCGCAGGGACTAATGAAAAACTGTTTTTT. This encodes CASSQDLAGTNEKLFF.

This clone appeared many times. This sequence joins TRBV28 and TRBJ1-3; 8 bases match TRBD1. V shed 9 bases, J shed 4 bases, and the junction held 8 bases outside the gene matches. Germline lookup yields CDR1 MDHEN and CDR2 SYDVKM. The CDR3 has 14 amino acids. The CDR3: CASQTQGAGNTIYF. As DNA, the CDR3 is TGTGCCAGTCAGACCCAGGGGGCAGGAAACACCATATATTTT.

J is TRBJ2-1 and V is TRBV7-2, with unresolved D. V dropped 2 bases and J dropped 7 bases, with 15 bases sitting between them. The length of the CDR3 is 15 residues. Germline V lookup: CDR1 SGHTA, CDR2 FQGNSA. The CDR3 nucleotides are TGTGCCAGCAGCTTAAGCAACCCCCGGCGGAATGAGCAGTTCTTC. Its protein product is CASSLSNPRRNEQFF.

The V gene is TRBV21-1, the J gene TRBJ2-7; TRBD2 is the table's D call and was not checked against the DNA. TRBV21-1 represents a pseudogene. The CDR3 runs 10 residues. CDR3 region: CASIYYEQYF. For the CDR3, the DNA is TGTGCCAGCATATACTACGAGCAGTACTTC.

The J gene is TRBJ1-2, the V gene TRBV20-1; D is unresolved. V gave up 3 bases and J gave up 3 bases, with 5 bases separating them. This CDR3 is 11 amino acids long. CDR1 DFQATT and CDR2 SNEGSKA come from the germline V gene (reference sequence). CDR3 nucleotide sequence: TGCAGTGCTAGCGCAGACTATGGCTACACCTTC. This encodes CSASADYGYTF.